This T cell receptor beta chain was identified in a study of response to subunit inactivated influenza vaccine. The germline V gene encodes CDR1 SEHNR and CDR2 FQNEAQ (reference sequence). Trimming took 8 bases from V and 4 from J, leaving 8 bases between them. The CDR3 extends over 11 amino acids. Via MiXCR, TCRdb re-called the RT-PCR reads, giving one row per CDR3 protein. The sample has roughly 550,000 distinct CDR3 sequences; roughly 25% are singletons. This sample also belongs to another study, concerning T cells expressing NK-cell markers. That work adds: Generation of TCR beta cDNA was performed by 5'RACE template switching incorporating UMIs. Each TCR beta repertoire originated in sorted T cells that were CD3+CD56+NKG2C+, CD3+CD56+NKG2C- or CD3+CD56-NKG2C+. HCMV seropositivity marked most of the eight sequenced donors; one was seronegative. NKG2C+ dominant clonotype frequencies in six donors were roughly 1.0-7.0% of CD8+ T cells. Four donors likewise had their CD3+CD56-NKG2C+ fraction led by these clonotypes.

The rearrangement joins TRBV7-9 to TRBJ1-2; D is ambiguous. This specimen was CD4+ T cells sorted from PBMCs, taken about 12 days after vaccination. This TCR was recovered from a man in his forties or fifties who received an inactivated influenza vaccine. The CDR3 reads CASDGSYGYTF. Here the CDR3 DNA reads TGTGCCAGCGACGGATCCTATGGCTACACCTTC.